This T cell receptor beta chain is from a study of neurological immune-mediated disorders. Study-level findings and limits: Patients with HTLV-1-associated myelopathy showed the most TCR clonal expansion. Those with multiple sclerosis showed the least, falling below healthy controls. No sharing of CDR3 amino acid sequences was observed among expanded clones across subjects, suggesting private repertoires in all groups.

Sample time point: longitudinal time-point 2. Unsorted libraries used 2 million PBMCs kept at -80 degrees C. Germline CDR1 reads DFQATT; CDR2 reads SNEGSKA (reference sequence). CDR3 length: 14 amino acids. V was trimmed by 2 bases and J by 6 bases, leaving 14 bases between them. 5'RACE with 10-nucleotide random UMIs produced the cDNA. TCRdb fed the 5' RACE reads into MiXCR, producing one record per CDR3 protein. The table has fewer than 35,000 distinct CDR3 sequences, about 13% seen once. This clonotype was observed at least ten times. Antigen specificity is unknown. The chain combines TRBV20-1 with TRBJ1-5; D gene unclear. This clonotype originated in a woman aged 40 to 50 in good health. Sequencing used PBMCs. CDR3: CSARSVQFAQPQHF. The CDR3 nucleotides are TGCAGTGCTAGATCGGTACAGTTCGCTCAGCCCCAGCATTTT.